This paragraph covers one T cell receptor (beta chain) sequence. These data come from a study of shared clonotypes between healthy human individuals. TCRdb keeps only in-frame clones here, not all; method: immunoSEQ multiplex PCR. In the table there are hundreds of thousands of clones, roughly 95% of which are singletons. Naive CD8 isolation took CD45RO-negative cells positively selected for CCR7 and excluded terminally differentiated effector memory CD45RA+ cells. There are 14 residues in the CDR3. The germline V gene encodes CDR1 SEHNR and CDR2 FQNEAQ (reference sequence). The V end was cut by 1 base, the J end by 1 base, with 8 bases between.

The J gene is TRBJ2-7, the V gene TRBV7-9; D is unresolved. The specimen sequenced was naive CD8+ T cells sorted from blood. The clonotype originates from a woman aged 25-40 years in good health. The CDR3 is CASSLEVESYEQYF. The CDR3 nucleotides are TGTGCCAGCAGCTTAGAGGTCGAATCCTACGAGCAGTACTTC.